The present TCR beta chain was sequenced within a study of blood T cell repertoires in COVID-19. CDR1 SGHRS and CDR2 YFSETQ come from the germline V gene. Trimming stripped 0 bases from V and 0 bases from J, with 6 bases between. The CDR3 totals 14 residues. Per the original methods: The authors estimated nucleated cell counts from reference gene primer amplification. Libraries were prepared by immunoSEQ multiplex PCR; TCRdb keeps only in-frame clonotypes and omits some of them. V and J calls and clone size follow that table, whereas D and trimming were derived from the DNA. The data contain some 330,000 clones, around 84% of them singletons.

The source of this sequence is a young man who had recovered from COVID-19. The material sequenced was PBMCs or T cells enriched from blood (not recorded which). The chain is built from TRBV5-1 and TRBJ1-1, with D uncertain. The CDR3 DNA reads as TGCGCCAGCAGCTTGGCGTCGGTGAACACTGAAGCTTTCTTT. Its protein is CASSLASVNTEAFF.